The 31 T cell receptor beta chains in this list originate from one sample, sequenced in a study of blood T cell repertoires in COVID-19. Libraries were prepared by immunoSEQ multiplex PCR; TCRdb keeps only in-frame clonotypes and omits some of them. The sample shows almost 250,000 clones, 75% to 90% of them seen only once. Sample: PBMCs or T cells enriched from blood (not recorded which). Receptors were obtained from a woman aged 25 to 45 who had recovered from COVID-19.

The chain joins TRBV9 to TRBJ2-5, with TRBD2 matching 8 bases. The CDR3 is 14 residues long. Trimming at V came to 1 base and at J to 3 bases, leaving 2 bases not matched to a gene. Looked up from germline, CDR1 is SGDLS and CDR2 is YYNGEE. CDR3 DNA sequence: TGTGCCAGCAGCGTACGCGGGGGGAAAGAGACCCAGTACTTC. Its translation is CASSVRGGKETQYF.

The gene calls are TRBV10-3 and TRBJ1-2; 7 bases agree with TRBD1. The CDR3 length is 18 residues. The germline CDR1 and CDR2 sequences are ENHRY and SYGVKD. The V segment lost 2 bases and the J segment 2 bases; nucleotides outside the gene matches: 14. CDR3 coding DNA: TGTGCCATCAGTGAGCTGGGACAGCGGGCATCCCTAAACTATGGCTACACCTTC. Its protein is CAISELGQRASLNYGYTF.

The chain has TRBV7-2 and TRBJ1-1, with TRBD1 identical over 8 bases. V dropped 6 bases and J dropped 1; count of bases not matched to a gene: 10. CDR1 is SGHTA, CDR2 FQGNSA, per germline. This CDR3 contains 16 residues. The CDR3 sequence is CASRPGQGLPNTEAFF. Written as DNA, the CDR3 is TGTGCCAGCAGACCTGGACAGGGCCTACCGAACACTGAAGCTTTCTTT.

This chain connects TRBV4-3 to TRBJ1-5; D unresolved. CDR1 is LGHNA, CDR2 YSLEER, per germline. V was clipped by 2 bases and J by 3 bases, with 14 bases between them. CDR3 length equals 16 residues. This chain's CDR3 is CASSQRHSLHNQPQHF. Here the CDR3 DNA reads TGCGCCAGCAGCCAACGGCACAGTCTGCACAATCAGCCCCAGCATTTT.

A single count supports this clone. The chain uses TRBV7-9 and TRBJ1-5, with D hard to call. Trimming stripped 2 bases from V and 9 bases from J, with 11 bases between. The germline V gene encodes CDR1 SEHNR and CDR2 FQNEAQ (reference sequence). The CDR3 is made up of 13 amino acids. CDR3 in DNA: TGTGCCAGCAGCTTAATGTCCGGACTGCCCCAGCATTTT. Its translation is CASSLMSGLPQHF.

V usage is TRBV5-1 and J usage is TRBJ2-2; a possible D gene is TRBD2 (6 bases). This CDR3 has 14 residues. CDR1 and CDR2 (germline): SGHRS, YFSETQ. Trimming shortened V by 0 bases and J by 8 bases, and 11 bases separated the two germline ends. CDR3 sequence (DNA): TGCGCCAGCAGCTTGGACGGGGGAGCGGGGGAGCTGTTTTTT. Amino acid sequence: CASSLDGGAGELFF.

The chain joins TRBV19 to TRBJ1-1; 12 nucleotides line up with TRBD1. Trimming took 6 bases from V and 5 from J; bases not matched to a gene: 10. Germline-derived CDR1 and CDR2 are LNHDA and SQIVND (reference sequence). CDR3 length equals 16 residues. CDR3 loop: CASRLTRDRGQTEAFF. CDR3 DNA: TGTGCCAGTAGACTTACCCGGGACAGGGGGCAAACTGAAGCTTTCTTT. The variable domain in full, with the rest retrieved from reference TRBV19 and TRBJ1-1, is DGGITQSPKYLFRKEGQNVTLSCEQNLNHDAMYWYRQDPGQGLRLIYYSQIVNDFQKGDIAEGYSVSREKKESFPLTVTSAQKNPTAFYLCASRLTRDRGQTEAFFGQGTRLTVV.

This clone was seen just once. The rearrangement links TRBV28 to TRBJ2-7, with 9 bases aligning to TRBD2. Per the germline V gene, CDR1 is MDHEN and CDR2 is SYDVKM. CDR3 length: 16 residues. The V and J ends lost 6 bases and 2 bases, in that order; junction bases with no gene match: 11. The CDR3 nucleotides read TGTGCCAGCAGCCCCTGGATTGCGGGAGGGCCCTACGAGCAGTACTTC. Translation: CASSPWIAGGPYEQYF.

The chain couples TRBV4-1 to TRBJ2-1; no reliable D call. Germline CDR1 is MGHRA and CDR2 is YSYEKL. The ends were cut back, 3 bases at V and 4 bases at J, with 13 bases in the middle. CDR3 length: 15 amino acids. The CDR3: CASSHSYDKYNEQFF. Written as DNA, the CDR3 is TGCGCCAGCAGCCACTCTTACGACAAGTACAATGAGCAGTTCTTC.

The V and J genes are TRBV28 and TRBJ2-5; 7 bases fit TRBD1. The CDR3 consists of 16 residues. V dropped 2 bases and J dropped 7; count of bases not matched to a gene: 13. Germline CDR1 MDHEN, CDR2 SYDVKM. CDR3 sequence (DNA): TGTGCCAGCAGTTTAAGGGCAGGGGGATTTCGGGGGACCCAGTACTTC. Protein sequence: CASSLRAGGFRGTQYF.

The chain joins TRBV4-1 to TRBJ2-1; D remains ambiguous. V was clipped by 1 base and J by 9 bases, with 13 bases between them. The germline CDR1 and CDR2 sequences are MGHRA and YSYEKL. This CDR3 has 14 residues. The DNA of the CDR3 is TGCGCCAGCAGCCAAGTCGGCTTGCAGGCTGAGCAGTTCTTC. Its protein is CASSQVGLQAEQFF.

The V gene is TRBV10-3, the J gene TRBJ2-3; 9 bases line up with TRBD2. V lost 6 bases and J lost 4; bases outside the gene matches: 8. The CDR3 has 15 residues. Germline values: CDR1 ENHRY, CDR2 SYGVKD. The CDR3 spells CAISDGTSIADTQYF. As DNA, the CDR3 is TGTGCCATCAGCGATGGGACTAGCATCGCAGATACGCAGTATTTT.

This chain links TRBV5-1 with TRBJ1-6; 8 nucleotides agree with TRBD1. Germline V CDR1 and CDR2: SGHRS, YFSETQ. With V trimmed by 0 bases and J by 8 bases, 7 bases remained unmatched. The CDR3 has 16 residues. Written as DNA, the CDR3 is TGCGCCAGCAGCTTGGATGGCCAGGGGGCGGATTCACCCCTCCACTTT. The encoded protein is CASSLDGQGADSPLHF.

The V gene is TRBV27, the J gene TRBJ2-3; D is possibly TRBD2 (5 bases). V lost 5 bases to trimming and J lost 1 base, with 13 bases between them. This CDR3 has 15 residues. Germline CDR1 is MNHEY and CDR2 is SMNVEV (reference sequence). The CDR3 spells CASSADPGGTDTQYF. For the CDR3, the DNA is TGTGCCAGCAGTGCGGACCCCGGGGGCACAGATACGCAGTATTTT.

The J gene is TRBJ2-7, the V gene TRBV6-2 or TRBV6-3; TRBD2 matches 10 bases. Germline V gene sequence: CDR1 MNHEY, CDR2 SVGEGT. The CDR3 covers 14 residues. Losses at the gene ends were 4 bases for V and 1 base for J; bases not matched to a gene: 1. The CDR3 DNA reads as TGTGCCAGCAGTTTACTAGCGGGATCCTACGAGCAGTACTTC. This codes for CASSLLAGSYEQYF.

The chain carries TRBV6-6 and TRBJ2-1; 13 bases are a match to TRBD2. V lost 2 bases to trimming and J lost 12 bases; unmatched junction nucleotides: 7. CDR3 length equals 15 residues. CDR1 and CDR2 from the germline V gene are MNHNY and SVGAGI (reference sequence). The CDR3 region has the DNA TGTGCCAGCAGTTACGGTCGGACTAGCGGGAGTTGGCAGTTCTTC. Translating gives CASSYGRTSGSWQFF.

The chain is built from TRBV28 and TRBJ1-2; D ambiguous. In germline, CDR1 is MDHEN, CDR2 SYDVKM. V gave up 9 bases and J gave up 4 bases, with 9 bases separating them. The length of the CDR3 is 11 residues. The CDR3 DNA sequence: TGTGCCAGTTTCTCTTCCTATGGCTACACCTTC. Amino acids: CASFSSYGYTF.

This clone was counted a single time. The chain carries TRBV5-1 and TRBJ2-7, with a weak D call TRBD1 (6 bases). Germline values: CDR1 SGHRS, CDR2 YFSETQ. The CDR3 has 16 amino acids. Trimming took 5 bases from V and 2 from J, leaving 20 bases between them. For the CDR3, the DNA is TGCGCCAGCAGGTTTACAACCGGGACATCAGCCTACGAGCAGTACTTC. Encoded protein: CASRFTTGTSAYEQYF.

V usage is TRBV11-2 and J usage is TRBJ1-2; possible D gene TRBD1, 6 bases. V gave up 4 bases and J gave up 0 bases, with 12 bases separating them. This CDR3 is 15 amino acids long. CDR1 is SGHAT and CDR2 is FQNNGV in the germline V gene. The CDR3 DNA reads as TGTGCCAGCAGCTCGGAACGGACAGCTAACTATGGCTACACCTTC. It specifies CASSSERTANYGYTF.

V usage is TRBV19 and J usage is TRBJ1-1; D gene uncertain. CDR1 and CDR2 (germline): LNHDA, SQIVND (reference sequence). The CDR3 length is 16 residues. Between the trimmed V and J ends, which lost 7 bases and 1 base, there was a span of 19 bases. The CDR3 sequence is CASMRPSRGGNTEAFF. The CDR3 nucleotides read TGTGCCAGTATGCGACCCAGTCGGGGTGGGAACACTGAAGCTTTCTTT. The variable domain in full, with the rest retrieved from reference TRBV19 and TRBJ1-1, is DGGITQSPKYLFRKEGQNVTLSCEQNLNHDAMYWYRQDPGQGLRLIYYSQIVNDFQKGDIAEGYSVSREKKESFPLTVTSAQKNPTAFYLCASMRPSRGGNTEAFFGQGTRLTVV.

The chain employs TRBV27 and TRBJ2-3; 7 bases are a match to TRBD1. CDR3 length: 12 amino acids. J gave up 5 bases and V 11 bases, and 7 bases lay outside the gene matches. Germline-derived CDR1 and CDR2 are MNHEY and SMNVEV (reference sequence). CDR3 DNA sequence: TGTGCCGCCCGGGCAGGGGGAGATACGCAGTATTTT. Its protein is CAARAGGDTQYF.

A word on this clone: The junction differs from germline at one of its ends, possibly a read error. This chain links TRBV7-7 with TRBJ2-7, with D unresolved. Germline V lookup: CDR1 SSHAT, CDR2 FNYEAQ (reference sequence). The CDR3 contains 12 residues. The CDR3 region has the DNA TGTGCTAGCAGCCCCCCTAGTGGCGAGCAGTACTTC. This translates into CASSPPSGEQYF.

J is TRBJ1-1 and V is TRBV6-5, with TRBD1 matching 8 bases. The CDR3 extends over 14 amino acids. Looked up from germline, CDR1 is MNHEY and CDR2 is SVGAGI. With V trimmed by 4 bases and J by 4 bases, 5 bases remained unmatched. The CDR3 protein is CASSSDREGTEAFF. The CDR3 region has the DNA TGTGCCAGCAGTTCGGACAGGGAGGGCACTGAAGCTTTCTTT.

The chain recombines TRBV11-2 with TRBJ1-2; TRBD1 matches 8 bases. CDR3 size: 16 residues. V dropped 1 base and J dropped 5; count of bases not matched to a gene: 9. CDR1 SGHAT and CDR2 FQNNGV come from the germline V gene. CDR3 protein: CASSLGTDRVLYGYTF. The CDR3 DNA follows: TGTGCCAGCAGCTTAGGGACGGACAGGGTGTTATATGGCTACACCTTC.

This rearrangement joins TRBV7-9 to TRBJ2-2; 11 bases line up with TRBD2. Germline CDR1 is SEHNR and CDR2 is FQNEAQ (reference sequence). The CDR3 has 18 residues. The trim removed 0 bases at V and 6 bases at J, leaving 9 bases unmatched. The CDR3 DNA is TGTGCCAGCAGCTTAGCGAGGATAGCGGGAGGGCCGGCCGGGGAGCTGTTTTTT. This codes for CASSLARIAGGPAGELFF.

The rearrangement uses TRBV7-2 and TRBJ2-1; D is perhaps TRBD1 (6 bases). This CDR3 region has 18 residues. Germline CDR1 is SGHTA and CDR2 is FQGNSA. Trimming took 5 bases from V and 0 from J, leaving 20 bases between them. The CDR3 protein is CASSPNRQAQGSYNEQFF. Written as DNA, the CDR3 is TGTGCCAGCAGCCCCAACCGACAGGCCCAGGGCTCCTACAATGAGCAGTTCTTC.

The chain employs TRBV9 and TRBJ2-7; D remains unclear. The CDR3 is made up of 14 amino acids. CDR1 is SGDLS, CDR2 YYNGEE, per germline. Trimming shortened V by 0 bases and J by 3 bases, and 10 bases separated the two germline ends. The CDR3 spells CASSVGSTSYEQYF. The CDR3 DNA is TGTGCCAGCAGCGTAGGTTCGACAAGCTACGAGCAGTACTTC.

The rearrangement links TRBV6-5 to TRBJ2-6, with D possibly TRBD2 on 6 matching bases. V dropped 7 bases and J dropped 4 bases, with 11 bases sitting between them. The CDR3 runs 14 residues. Germline V gene lookup returns CDR1 MNHEY and CDR2 SVGAGI. The CDR3 bases are TGTGCCAGCACGAGCGCGGGGGGGGCCAACGTCCTGACTTTC. Translating it yields CASTSAGGANVLTF.

The genes are TRBV5-4 and TRBJ2-2, with 7 bases fitting TRBD1. This CDR3 contains 17 residues. V dropped 0 bases and J dropped 4; count of bases not matched to a gene: 9. Germline V lookup: CDR1 SGHNT, CDR2 YYREEE (reference sequence). The CDR3 loop is CASSLATGISTTGELFF. CDR3 in DNA: TGTGCCAGCAGCTTGGCGACAGGGATTTCAACCACCGGGGAGCTGTTTTTT.

The chain uses TRBV6-5 and TRBJ1-1, with 9 bases identical to TRBD1. This CDR3 is 15 amino acids long. With V trimmed by 5 bases and J by 1 base, 5 bases remained unmatched. Per the germline V gene, CDR1 is MNHEY and CDR2 is SVGAGI. The CDR3 DNA is TGTGCCAGCAGTATCCGGGACAGGGAGAACACTGAAGCTTTCTTT. Its translation is CASSIRDRENTEAFF.

The V call is TRBV28, the J call TRBJ2-2, with D possibly being TRBD2 (6 bases). Germline V lookup: CDR1 MDHEN, CDR2 SYDVKM. The CDR3 runs 15 residues. The ends were cut back, 3 bases at V and 3 bases at J, with 11 bases in the middle. CDR3 amino acids: CASSFLARDTGELFF. The CDR3, as DNA: TGTGCCAGCAGTTTCCTAGCGCGGGACACCGGGGAGCTGTTTTTT.